This T cell receptor beta chain was documented in a study of blood T cell repertoires in COVID-19. Study-wide context: The United States, Italy and Spain were the sources of the acute and convalescent COVID-19 samples. T cells, B-cell-depleted T cells, or PBMCs supplied cDNA or gDNA.

The CDR3 spans 14 residues. Germline values: CDR1 SQVTM, CDR2 ANQGSEA. V trimming: 4 bases; J trimming: 1 base; junction bases outside the gene matches: 3. Per the study methods: Counts of nucleated cells, estimated from reference gene primer amplification, were obtained. The method was immunoSEQ multiplex PCR; TCRdb's version includes in-frame clones alone and lacks a portion of them. V and J calls and clone size are copied from that table; D and trimming were computed from the DNA. Among about 220,000 clones listed, approximately 81% were seen once. The chain couples TRBV29-1 to TRBJ2-7; TRBD2 aligns across 11 bases. The sequence derives from a man aged 50-59 years who had recovered from COVID-19. Sequenced: peripheral blood. The CDR3 loop reads CSVGTSGPSYEQYF. CDR3 DNA: TGCAGCGTTGGGACTAGCGGGCCTTCCTACGAGCAGTACTTC.